The clone carrying this T cell receptor beta chain has ten or more counts. Antigen unknown. What was amplified from RNA transcripts were TCR beta CDR3 regions. First-round RT-PCR with HTBI primers amplified the TCR CDR3 region. MiXCR was run by TCRdb on the multiplex PCR reads, yielding one entry per CDR3 protein. The table includes 610,000 or so distinct CDR3 sequences, approximately 44% detected once. Subjects aged 18 to 65 presented with newly diagnosed hyperthyroidism of less than 2 months' duration. Exclusion followed for patients with uncontrolled infection, other autoimmune disease, pregnancy or lactation. This entry comes from a study of T cells in Graves' hyperthyroidism and ophthalmopathy. Study-wide results and limits: Most thyroid clonotypes with frequency above 0.001 were detected in blood.

The CDR3 totals 14 residues. Trimming at V came to 2 bases and at J to 4 bases, leaving 1 base not matched to a gene. Germline CDR1 and CDR2: MNHEY and SMNVEV (reference sequence). The V call is TRBV27, the J call TRBJ2-5; TRBD1 aligns across 10 bases. Source material: peripheral blood or thyroid tissue (not recorded which). This TCR derives from a woman aged 18-35 years with Graves' hyperthyroidism. Here the CDR3 reads CASSLGDRGETQYF. CDR3 in DNA: TGTGCCAGCAGTTTAGGGGACAGGGGAGAGACCCAGTACTTC.